A single sample is the source of the 20 T cell receptor beta chains below, sequenced in a study of OX40 agonist ivuxolimab in advanced cancers. The table came from immunoSEQ multiplex PCR; TCRdb's copy has only in-frame clones and leaves some out. Of tens of thousands of clones listed, 90% to 95% were seen once; the top ten hold about 5%. The source material was CD4+ or CD8+ T cells sorted from blood, sampled in a trial of the OX40 agonist ivuxolimab. Receptors were obtained from an adult with an advanced solid tumor such as melanoma, head and neck, liver or kidney cancer.

This CDR3 reads CASSLGTIPNYGYTF. CDR3 nucleotide sequence: TGTGCCAGCAGTTTAGGGACAATTCCTAACTATGGCTACACCTTC. The chain links TRBV28 to TRBJ1-2, with D tentatively TRBD1 (6 bases). V was trimmed by 2 bases and J by 0 bases, leaving 10 bases between them. In germline, CDR1 is MDHEN, CDR2 SYDVKM. The CDR3 spans 15 residues.

The chain couples TRBV5-8 to TRBJ1-3; no firm D call. This CDR3 region has 14 residues. Deletions cut 5 bases from V and 3 bases from J, with 12 bases between. Looked up from germline, CDR1 is SGHTS and CDR2 is YDEGEE. The CDR3 DNA is TGTGCCAGCAGAGTGGTGGGTCGTGGAAACACCATATATTTT. This translates into CASRVVGRGNTIYF. Full variable domain (missing parts from reference TRBV5-8 and TRBJ1-3): EAGVTQSPTHLIKTRGQQATLRCSPISGHTSVYWYQQALGLGLQFLLWYDEGEERNRGNFPPRFSGRQFPNYSSELNVNALELEDSALYLCASRVVGRGNTIYFGEGSWLTVV.

J is TRBJ2-7 and V is TRBV5-6; D may be TRBD1 (5 bases). Germline CDR1 is SGHDT and CDR2 is YYEEEE. With 7 bases removed from V and 3 bases from J, the gap between germline ends came to 11 bases. The CDR3 is 12 amino acids. CDR3 region: CASRRQSYEQYF. The CDR3 nucleotides read TGTGCCAGCCGTCGACAGAGCTACGAGCAGTACTTC.

The chain links TRBV4-2 to TRBJ2-1; D may be TRBD1 or TRBD2 (5 bases each). This CDR3 spans 13 amino acids. V lost 0 bases and J lost 7, with 7 bases in between. In germline, CDR1 is LGHNA, CDR2 YNFKEQ. The CDR3 loop reads CASSQEGTNEQFF. The CDR3 nucleotides read TGTGCCAGCAGCCAAGAGGGGACGAATGAGCAGTTCTTC.

The chain joins TRBV28 to TRBJ2-1; TRBD1 is a possible D gene (10 bases). V lost 4 bases and J 2 bases, leaving 27 bases between the germline ends. CDR3 length: 20 residues. CDR1 and CDR2 from the germline V gene are MDHEN and SYDVKM. The CDR3 sequence is CASSSQGQGRREGTYNEQFF. As DNA, the CDR3 is TGTGCCAGCAGTTCGCAGGGACAGGGGAGGCGGGAGGGGACCTACAATGAGCAGTTCTTC.

This sequence joins TRBV6-6 and TRBJ1-1; no clear D. This CDR3 contains 11 residues. The germline V gene has CDR1 MNHNY and CDR2 SVGAGI (reference sequence). Trimming took 7 bases from V and 7 from J, leaving 10 bases between them. Written as DNA, the CDR3 is TGTGCCAGCACTAGGACGGATGAAGCTTTCTTT. Translation gives CASTRTDEAFF.

This clone showed up just once. The chain couples TRBV27 to TRBJ2-2, with TRBD1 identical over 10 bases. CDR3 length: 15 amino acids. The J segment lost 3 bases and the V segment lost 6 bases, leaving 4 bases of the junction unmatched. Germline V CDR1 and CDR2: MNHEY, SMNVEV (reference sequence). The CDR3 reads CASSRQGAYTGELFF. CDR3 coding DNA: TGTGCCAGCAGCCGACAGGGGGCATACACCGGGGAGCTGTTTTTT.

This clone was observed a single time. This rearrangement joins TRBV18 to TRBJ1-1; TRBD1 is a possible D gene (5 bases). The CDR3 length is 13 residues. Germline-derived CDR1 and CDR2 are KGHSH and LQKENI. V dropped 5 bases and J dropped 1 base, with 8 bases sitting between them. CDR3 sequence (DNA): TGTGCCAGCTCAAAGACAGCGAACACTGAAGCTTTCTTT. Translated, it gives CASSKTANTEAFF.

The chain uses TRBV28 and TRBJ2-7, with D possibly called TRBD1 or TRBD2 (5 bases each). Trimming took 2 bases from V and 0 from J, leaving 11 bases between them. In germline, CDR1 is MDHEN, CDR2 SYDVKM. There are 15 residues in the CDR3. CDR3 sequence reads: CASSLEGTASYEQYF. The DNA of the CDR3 is TGTGCCAGCAGTTTAGAGGGGACGGCCTCCTACGAGCAGTACTTC.

V is TRBV29-1 and J is TRBJ2-3; 9 bases match TRBD2. This CDR3 region has 13 residues. Unmatched junction bases numbered 8, after V lost 7 bases and J lost 6 bases. Germline CDR1 SQVTM, CDR2 ANQGSEA. The CDR3 region is CSALAGVWDTQYF. Written as DNA, the CDR3 is TGCAGCGCATTAGCGGGAGTGTGGGATACGCAGTATTTT.

The CDR3, as DNA: TGTGCCAGTAGCCAAGGGGGGGGCTCGATTTACGAGCAGTACTTC. Translation gives CASSQGGGSIYEQYF. The chain recombines TRBV19 with TRBJ2-7; a possible D gene is TRBD2 (7 bases). The CDR3 runs to 15 residues. V dropped 6 bases and J dropped 4 bases, with 19 bases sitting between them. Germline CDR1 is LNHDA and CDR2 is SQIVND (reference sequence).

The gene calls are TRBV5-8 and TRBJ2-1; D ambiguous. The CDR3 is 16 amino acids. V lost 0 bases to trimming and J lost 0 bases, with 10 bases between them. The germline gives CDR1 SGHTS, CDR2 YDEGEE. CDR3 protein: CASSLDFTSSYNEQFF. In DNA form, the CDR3 reads TGTGCCAGCAGCTTGGATTTTACGAGCTCCTACAATGAGCAGTTCTTC.

The rearrangement uses TRBV7-3 and TRBJ2-7; possible D gene TRBD1, 5 bases. The CDR3 covers 17 residues. CDR1 is SGHTA, CDR2 FQGTGA, per germline. With 3 bases removed from V and 3 bases from J, the gap between germline ends came to 21 bases. The CDR3 region is CASSFTGPGHVGYEQYF. The CDR3 coding sequence is TGTGCCAGCAGCTTTACCGGCCCAGGACACGTCGGCTACGAGCAGTACTTC.

This clone has only one observation. The chain couples TRBV18 to TRBJ1-2; 9 bases map to TRBD1. This CDR3 has 14 amino acids. V shed 4 bases, J shed 6 bases, and the junction held 6 bases outside the gene matches. Germline V gene sequence: CDR1 KGHSH, CDR2 LQKENI. CDR3 DNA: TGTGCCAGCTCACTCCTACAGGGGGCAGATGGCTACACCTTC. Translation: CASSLLQGADGYTF.

The chain couples TRBV11-3 to TRBJ2-7; TRBD1 matches at 7 bases. The CDR3 runs to 14 residues. From germline, CDR1 is SGHNT and CDR2 YENEEA. The J segment lost 3 bases and the V segment lost 6 bases, leaving 8 bases of the junction unmatched. The CDR3 spells CASRRQGALYEQYF. CDR3 sequence (DNA): TGTGCCAGCAGGAGACAGGGAGCCCTCTACGAGCAGTACTTC.

The chain links TRBV10-3 to TRBJ2-2, with 15 nucleotides matching TRBD2. CDR3 size: 16 residues. CDR1 is ENHRY, CDR2 SYGVKD, per germline. Unmatched junction bases numbered 7, after V lost 10 bases and J lost 4 bases. This CDR3 is CATAGLAGGVTGELFF. DNA of the CDR3: TGTGCCACCGCCGGACTAGCGGGAGGGGTCACCGGGGAGCTGTTTTTT.

This chain's CDR3 is CASSFREPQHF. CDR3 DNA sequence: TGTGCCAGCAGTTTTAGAGAGCCCCAGCATTTT. This chain joins TRBV28 and TRBJ1-5, with D uncertain. Germline CDR1 and CDR2: MDHEN and SYDVKM. The ends were cut back, 3 bases at V and 8 bases at J, with 5 bases in the middle. The CDR3 runs to 11 residues.

CDR3 bases: TGTGCCAGTAGTATAGCAGGGGTAGCCAAAAACATTCAGTACTTC. Its protein product is CASSIAGVAKNIQYF. This chain uses TRBV19 with TRBJ2-4; the D gene is possibly TRBD1 (6 bases). The CDR3 is made up of 15 amino acids. Trimming took off 1 base at V and 0 bases at J, with 7 bases between the two ends. CDR1 and CDR2 (germline): LNHDA, SQIVND (reference sequence).

J is TRBJ2-7 and V is TRBV7-2, with 8 bases fitting TRBD1. Germline V gives CDR1 SGHTA, CDR2 FQGNSA. This CDR3 is built from 14 residues. The V gene end was trimmed by 1 base and the J gene end by 6 bases; junction bases not matched to a gene: 5. In DNA, the CDR3 is TGTGCCAGCAGCTTAGGACAGGGGTGGTTCGAGCAGTACTTC. Encoded protein: CASSLGQGWFEQYF.

The rearrangement uses TRBV7-8 and TRBJ2-1; D call uncertain. V was pared by 1 base and J by 5 bases, with 6 bases between. The germline V gene has CDR1 SGHVS and CDR2 FQNEAQ. The CDR3 is made up of 13 amino acids. DNA for the CDR3: TGTGCCAGCAGCTTAGGCCGACACAATGAGCAGTTCTTC. Translation: CASSLGRHNEQFF.